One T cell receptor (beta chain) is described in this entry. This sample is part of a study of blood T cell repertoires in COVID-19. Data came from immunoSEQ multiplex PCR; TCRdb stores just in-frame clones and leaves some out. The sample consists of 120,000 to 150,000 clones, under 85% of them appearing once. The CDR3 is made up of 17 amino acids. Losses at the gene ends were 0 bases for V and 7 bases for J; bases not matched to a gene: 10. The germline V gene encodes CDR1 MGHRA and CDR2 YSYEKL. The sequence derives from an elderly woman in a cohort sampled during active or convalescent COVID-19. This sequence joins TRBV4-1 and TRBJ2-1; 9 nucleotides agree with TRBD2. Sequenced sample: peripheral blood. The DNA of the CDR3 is TGCGCCAGCAGCCAAGAGGCTAGCGGGATCAAAAGGAATGAGCAGTTCTTC. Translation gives CASSQEASGIKRNEQFF.